This T cell receptor beta chain was recovered during a study of T cells in Graves' hyperthyroidism and ophthalmopathy. General study results and limits: With a median lead of roughly 6.8 months before onset, the model predicted ophthalmopathy. In the blood, most expanded thyroid clonotypes above 0.001 appeared as well.

About this clonotype: No antigen is known for it.

Trimming took 5 bases from V and 3 from J, leaving 7 bases between them. Per the germline V gene, CDR1 is SEHNR and CDR2 is FQNEAQ (reference sequence). This CDR3 spans 12 amino acids. Template material for amplifying TCR beta CDR3 regions consisted of RNA transcripts. The primer set for the first-round RT-PCR of the TCR CDR3 was HTBI. In TCRdb, the multiplex PCR reads were re-called with MiXCR into one record per CDR3 protein. Of 300,000 to 450,000 distinct CDR3 sequences listed, approximately 14% were seen once; the top ten hold 15% to 20%. Source material: blood. This receptor was obtained from a woman in her 30s with Graves' ophthalmopathy. The chain recombines TRBV7-9 with TRBJ1-2; tentatively, D is TRBD1 (5 bases). The CDR3 is CASSEGDYGYTF. CDR3 sequence (DNA): TGTGCCAGCAGCGAAGGGGACTATGGCTACACCTTC.